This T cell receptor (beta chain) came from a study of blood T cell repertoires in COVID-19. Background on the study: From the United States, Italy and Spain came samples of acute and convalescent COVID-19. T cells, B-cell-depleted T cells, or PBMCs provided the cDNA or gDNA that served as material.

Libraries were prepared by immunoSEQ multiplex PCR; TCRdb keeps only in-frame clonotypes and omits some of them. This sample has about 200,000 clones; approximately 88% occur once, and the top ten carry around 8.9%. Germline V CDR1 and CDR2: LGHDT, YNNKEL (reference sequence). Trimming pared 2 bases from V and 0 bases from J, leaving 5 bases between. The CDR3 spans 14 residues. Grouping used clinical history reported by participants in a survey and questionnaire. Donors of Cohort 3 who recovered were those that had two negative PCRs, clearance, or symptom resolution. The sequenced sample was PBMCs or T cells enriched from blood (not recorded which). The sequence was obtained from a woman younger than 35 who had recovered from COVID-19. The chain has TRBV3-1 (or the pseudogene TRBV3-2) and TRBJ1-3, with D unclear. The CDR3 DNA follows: TGTGCCAGCAGCCAAAAACACTCTGGAAACACCATATATTTT. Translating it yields CASSQKHSGNTIYF.